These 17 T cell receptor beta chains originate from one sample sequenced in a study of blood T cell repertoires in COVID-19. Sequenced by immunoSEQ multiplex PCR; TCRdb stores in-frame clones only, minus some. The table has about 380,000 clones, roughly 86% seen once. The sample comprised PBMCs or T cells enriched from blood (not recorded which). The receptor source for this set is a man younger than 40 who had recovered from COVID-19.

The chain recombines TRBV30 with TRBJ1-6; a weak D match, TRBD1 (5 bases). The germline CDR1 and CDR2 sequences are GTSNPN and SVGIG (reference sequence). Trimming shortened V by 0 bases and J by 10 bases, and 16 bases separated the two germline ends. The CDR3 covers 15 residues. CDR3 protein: CAWSVQWGVGSPLHF. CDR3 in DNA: TGTGCCTGGAGTGTACAATGGGGGGTCGGGTCACCCCTCCACTTT.

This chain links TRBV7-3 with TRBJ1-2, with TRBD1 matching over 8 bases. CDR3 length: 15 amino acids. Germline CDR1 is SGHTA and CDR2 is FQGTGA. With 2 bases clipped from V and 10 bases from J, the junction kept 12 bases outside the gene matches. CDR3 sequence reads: CASSLYPDRGLNYTF. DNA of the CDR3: TGTGCCAGCAGCTTATACCCCGACAGGGGCTTAAACTACACCTTC.

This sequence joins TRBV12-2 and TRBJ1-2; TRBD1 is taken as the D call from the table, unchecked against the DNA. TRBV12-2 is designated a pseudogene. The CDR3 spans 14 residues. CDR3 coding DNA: TGTGCAAGTCGCTTAGAGAAACAGGGTAATGGCTACACCTTC. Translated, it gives CASRLEKQGNGYTF.

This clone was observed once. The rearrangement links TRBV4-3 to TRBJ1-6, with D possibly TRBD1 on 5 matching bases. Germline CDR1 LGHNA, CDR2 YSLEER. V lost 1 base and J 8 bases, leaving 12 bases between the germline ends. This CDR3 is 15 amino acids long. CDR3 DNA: TGCGCCAGCAGCCAAGGAACACTCAGGGATTCACCCCTCCACTTT. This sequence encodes CASSQGTLRDSPLHF.

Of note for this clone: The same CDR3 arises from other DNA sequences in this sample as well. CDR3 sequence: CASSSPVYSNQPQHF. The CDR3 bases are TGTGCCAGTAGTAGCCCTGTCTATAGCAATCAGCCCCAGCATTTT. The gene calls are TRBV19 and TRBJ1-5; D remains unclear. The V end lost 4 bases, the J end lost 0 bases, and 10 bases lay between the germline ends. The CDR3 extends over 15 amino acids. CDR1 is LNHDA and CDR2 is SQIVND in the germline V gene (reference sequence).

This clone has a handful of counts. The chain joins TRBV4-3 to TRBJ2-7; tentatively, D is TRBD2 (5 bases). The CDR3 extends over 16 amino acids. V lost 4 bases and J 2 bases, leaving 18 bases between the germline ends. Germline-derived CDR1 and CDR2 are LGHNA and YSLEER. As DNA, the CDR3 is TGCGCCAGCAGCCGCGACATTTTGTGGGGAGCCTACGAGCAGTACTTC. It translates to CASSRDILWGAYEQYF.

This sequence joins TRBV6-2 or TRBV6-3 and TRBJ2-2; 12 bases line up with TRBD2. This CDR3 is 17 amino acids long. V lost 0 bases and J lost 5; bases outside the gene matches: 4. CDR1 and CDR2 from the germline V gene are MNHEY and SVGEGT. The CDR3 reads CASSYSRLAGETGELFF. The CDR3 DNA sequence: TGTGCCAGCAGTTACTCGAGACTAGCGGGGGAAACCGGGGAGCTGTTTTTT.

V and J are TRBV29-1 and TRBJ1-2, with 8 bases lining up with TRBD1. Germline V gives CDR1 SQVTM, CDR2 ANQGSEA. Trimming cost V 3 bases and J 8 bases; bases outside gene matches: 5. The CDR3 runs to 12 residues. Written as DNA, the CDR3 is TGCAGCGTTGAGATGGGACAGGCAGGCTACACCTTC. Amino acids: CSVEMGQAGYTF.

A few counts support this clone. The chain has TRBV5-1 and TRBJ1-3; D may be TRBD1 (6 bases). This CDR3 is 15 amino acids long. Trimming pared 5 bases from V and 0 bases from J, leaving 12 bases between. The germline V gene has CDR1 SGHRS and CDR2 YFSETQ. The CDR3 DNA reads TGCGCCAGCAGTACTACAGGGAGCTCTGGAAACACCATATATTTT. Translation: CASSTTGSSGNTIYF.

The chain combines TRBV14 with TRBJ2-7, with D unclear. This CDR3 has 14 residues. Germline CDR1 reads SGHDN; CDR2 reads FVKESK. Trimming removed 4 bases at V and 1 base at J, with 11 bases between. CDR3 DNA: TGTGCCAGCAGCCCCTTACAGATATCCTACGAGCAGTACTTC. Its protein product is CASSPLQISYEQYF. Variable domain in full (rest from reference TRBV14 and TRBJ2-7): EAGVTQFPSHSVIEKGQTVTLRCDPISGHDNLYWYRRVMGKEIKFLLHFVKESKQDESGMPNNRFLAERTGGTYSTLKVQPAELEDSGVYFCASSPLQISYEQYFGPGTRLTVT.

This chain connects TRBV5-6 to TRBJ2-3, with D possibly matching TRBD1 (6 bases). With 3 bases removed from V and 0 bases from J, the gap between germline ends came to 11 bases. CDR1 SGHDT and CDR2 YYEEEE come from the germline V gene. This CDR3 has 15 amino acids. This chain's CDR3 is CASSWDTKSTDTQYF. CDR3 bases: TGTGCCAGCAGCTGGGACACCAAGAGCACAGATACGCAGTATTTT.

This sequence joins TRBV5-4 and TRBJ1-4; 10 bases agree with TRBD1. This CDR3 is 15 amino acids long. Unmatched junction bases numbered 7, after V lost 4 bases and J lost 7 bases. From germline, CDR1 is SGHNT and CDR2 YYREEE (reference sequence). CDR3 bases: TGTGCCAGCAGCAACGGACAGGGGGGGAGTGAAAAACTGTTTTTT. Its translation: CASSNGQGGSEKLFF.

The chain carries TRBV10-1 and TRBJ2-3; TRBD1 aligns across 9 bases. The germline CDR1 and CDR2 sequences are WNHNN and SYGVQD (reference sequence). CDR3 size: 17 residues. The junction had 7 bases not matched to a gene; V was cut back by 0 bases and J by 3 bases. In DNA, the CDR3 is TGCGCCAGCAGTGAGTCGCCGGGACAGGGAGGGACAGATACGCAGTATTTT. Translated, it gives CASSESPGQGGTDTQYF.

The CDR3 is CASSTIRDRGPGNTIYF. In nucleotides, the CDR3 is TGTGCCAGCAGCACCATCCGGGACAGGGGGCCTGGAAACACCATATATTTT. V gene TRBV13 combines with J gene TRBJ1-3; 12 bases are a match to TRBD1. V was clipped by 5 bases and J by 2 bases; unmatched bases: 7. Germline V gene data show CDR1 as PRHDT and CDR2 as FYEKMQ (reference sequence). This CDR3 has 17 residues.

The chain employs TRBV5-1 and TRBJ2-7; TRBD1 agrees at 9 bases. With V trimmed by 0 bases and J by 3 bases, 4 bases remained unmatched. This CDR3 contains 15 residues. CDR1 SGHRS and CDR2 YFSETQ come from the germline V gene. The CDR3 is CASSLAGTGLYEQYF. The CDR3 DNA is TGCGCCAGCAGCTTGGCAGGGACAGGGCTCTACGAGCAGTACTTC.

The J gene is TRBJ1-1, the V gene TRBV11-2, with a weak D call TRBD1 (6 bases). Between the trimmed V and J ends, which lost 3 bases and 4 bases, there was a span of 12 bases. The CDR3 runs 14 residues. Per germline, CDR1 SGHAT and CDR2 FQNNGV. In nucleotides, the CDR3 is TGTGCCAGCAGCTTGTACAGGGCCGGCACTGAAGCTTTCTTT. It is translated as CASSLYRAGTEAFF.

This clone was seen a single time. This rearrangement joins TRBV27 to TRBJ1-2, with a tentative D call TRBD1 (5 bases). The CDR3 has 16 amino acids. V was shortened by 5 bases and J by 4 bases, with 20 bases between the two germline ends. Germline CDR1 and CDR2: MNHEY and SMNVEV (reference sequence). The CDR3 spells CASSAAGTSLAYGYTF. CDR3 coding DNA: TGTGCCAGCAGTGCCGCCGGGACCTCACTAGCCTATGGCTACACCTTC.